This is a list of T cell receptor beta chains from one sample in a study of CXCR3-negative and CXCR3-positive naive CD8 T cells. Each CDR3 protein gets one entry in TCRdb, which reprocessed the 5' RACE reads and gives no DNA. The listing contains around 61,000 distinct CDR3 sequences. Sequenced: naive CXCR3+ CD8+ T cells from blood. The receptors were sampled from a human donor in good health. Some clones in this sample may be carry-over from other donors' samples. Both conserved end residues are part of each CDR3.

TRBJ2-7 TRBV7-9 CASSLPGTYEQYF
TRBJ2-2 TRBV7-8 CASSLLERNTGELFF
TRBJ2-3 TRBV7-3 CASSLGLAGSTDTQYF
TRBJ2-7 TRBV28 CASSLATREQYF
TRBJ2-7 TRBV11-2 CASSLEGGPYYEQYF
TRBJ2-1 TRBV29-1 CSVDLTTYNEQFF
TRBJ2-3 TRBV12-3/TRBV12-4 CASSPGLRRDTQYF
TRBJ2-1 TRBV18 CASRLITYNEQFF
TRBJ2-3 TRBV7-3 CASSPRDPPGQGTDTQYF
TRBJ2-7 TRBV20-1 CSARDPTSGFPYEQYF
TRBJ2-7 TRBV12-3/TRBV12-4 CASSLVGGWYGEQYF
TRBJ2-3 TRBV11-2 CASSLERGRGRQDTQYF
TRBJ2-7 TRBV7-9 CASSSKAGATYEQYF
TRBJ1-6 TRBV4-3 CASSRPGQNSPLHF
TRBJ2-2 TRBV20-1 CSATNGAGELFF
TRBJ2-2 TRBV20-1 CSARDLDRGDTGELFF
TRBJ2-7 TRBV12-3/TRBV12-4 CASRDGYEQYF
TRBJ2-2 TRBV4-1 CASSQALTGELFF
TRBJ2-1 TRBV20-1 CSARISGGSYNEQFF
TRBJ1-1 TRBV7-9 CASSQTQGANTEAFF
TRBJ2-3 TRBV7-9 CASSLRDTDTQYF
TRBJ2-1 TRBV12-5 CASGLVTSEQFF
TRBJ2-5 TRBV9 CASSVGGSETQYF
TRBJ2-5 TRBV12-3/TRBV12-4 CASSPGQKVTQYF
TRBJ2-7 TRBV27 CASSLMGEQYF
TRBJ2-5 TRBV28 CASSLPQKSYQETQYF
TRBJ2-7 TRBV12-5 CASGLAGGYEQYF
TRBJ2-3 TRBV27 CASSYWDSTDTQYF
TRBJ1-4 TRBV7-9 CASSTAEKLFF
TRBJ2-3 TRBV29-1 CSVEAGTSGGASDTQYF
TRBJ2-7 TRBV29-1 CSVRTGSSYEQYF
TRBJ2-1 TRBV7-7 CASSRGPGLAGGIGEQFF
TRBJ1-4 TRBV7-9 CASSPRGETTNEKLFF
TRBJ1-2 TRBV3-1 CASSQEGRYYGYTF
TRBJ2-1 TRBV24-1 CATSETHRGREQFF
TRBJ1-6 TRBV14 CASSLPGQNNSPLHF
TRBJ1-2 TRBV12-3/TRBV12-4 CASGSTGQGAWGYTF
TRBJ2-7 TRBV7-8 CASSSPRQGPYEQYF
TRBJ1-1 TRBV29-1 CSVSTDRGGTEAFF
TRBJ2-5 TRBV7-6 CASRQGQGIAETQYF
TRBJ2-2 TRBV6-2/TRBV6-3 CASSYARPGELFF
TRBJ2-7 TRBV19 CASSIPGQGSYEQYF
TRBJ2-3 TRBV18 CASSPRSRQSTDTQYF
TRBJ2-5 TRBV7-2 CASSLEKGAQETQYF
TRBJ2-7 TRBV20-1 CSATREGVSSYEQYF
TRBJ2-1 TRBV4-3 CASSQGRNEQFF
TRBJ2-3 TRBV9 CASSSDDRAWGSTDTQYF
TRBJ2-3 TRBV21-1 CASSKSPGQADTQYF